The sequence of this TCR beta chain was determined in a study of T-cell memory formation after mild COVID-19. About the study: The TCR clusters were mostly specific to one donor. Findings and limits, study-wide: Pre-infection memory showed some responding clones, and this suggested that cross-reactive memory joined. Mainly CM and EM harbored the contracting CD4+ clones; mainly EMRA harbored the CD8+ ones. CD4+ bias marked clones expanding day 15 to 37, unlike balanced contracting clones.

As for this clonotype: Its specificity is not known.

CDR1 is SGHRS and CDR2 is YFSETQ in the germline V gene. The CDR3 is made up of 15 amino acids. V was pared by 0 bases and J by 0 bases, with 6 bases between. TCRdb ran MiXCR on the 5' RACE reads and lists one entry per CDR3 protein. The repertoire has roughly 280,000 distinct CDR3 sequences, roughly 8.2% of them found once; the top ten carry approximately 23%. This TCR was sampled from a man between 18 and 35 years old who had mild COVID-19 (a few samples of this study predate the infection). Cell type and time point are not known. Sequencing input: PBMCs or a T cell subset sorted from them (not recorded which). The gene calls are TRBV5-1 and TRBJ1-4, with D hard to call. CDR3 amino acids: CASSLGATTNEKLFF. CDR3 DNA: TGCGCCAGCAGCTTGGGAGCGACAACTAATGAAAAACTGTTTTTT.